These 27 T cell receptor beta chains were sequenced from one sample in a study of T cell repertoires in aging, cancer and after chemotherapy. Peripheral blood genomic DNA, not sorted cells or RNA, was the template. Multiplex touch-down PCR with TRB-A/B primers amplified rearranged V-D-J TRB sequences. Using its own MiXCR run on the multiplex PCR reads, TCRdb lists one record per CDR3 protein. The sample contains roughly 840 distinct CDR3 sequences, 20% to 30% of which appear only once. Sequenced sample: blood. These receptors were collected from a human donor with a blood cancer.

This clonotype qualifies as medium-sized. The J gene is TRBJ2-7, the V gene TRBV24-1; TRBD2 matches at 12 bases. The V gene end was trimmed by 5 bases and the J gene end by 3 bases; junction bases not matched to a gene: 13. CDR3 length: 18 residues. Germline lookup yields CDR1 KGHDR and CDR2 SFDVKD. The CDR3 DNA reads as TGTGCCACCAGTGCGCCACCGGGTGGACTAGCGGGGTACTACGAGCAGTACTTC. As protein: CATSAPPGGLAGYYEQYF.

The table lists this clonotype with a few counts. This chain connects TRBV4-2 to TRBJ2-7; 7 bases align to TRBD2. The V segment lost 0 bases and the J segment 4 bases; nucleotides outside the gene matches: 6. The CDR3 contains 15 residues. Germline V gene lookup returns CDR1 LGHNA and CDR2 YNFKEQ. This CDR3 is CASSQDRGSLYEQYF. The CDR3 region has the DNA TGTGCCAGCAGCCAAGATCGCGGGAGTCTGTACGAGCAGTACTTC.

This clonotype is labeled medium-sized. CDR3 sequence: CASSIDSNQPQHF. For the CDR3, the DNA is TGTGCCAGCAGCATAGACAGCAATCAGCCCCAGCATTTT. The rearrangement joins TRBV6-1 to TRBJ1-5; D gene ambiguous. Trimming removed 6 bases from V and 1 base from J, with 7 bases in between. There are 13 residues in the CDR3. Germline CDR1 is MNHNS and CDR2 is SASEGT.

In its sample, this clonotype is medium-sized. The chain employs TRBV7-9 and TRBJ2-7; a weak D match, TRBD2 (6 bases). This CDR3 has 16 residues. From germline, CDR1 is SEHNR and CDR2 FQNEAQ (reference sequence). V was pared by 1 base and J by 2 bases, with 15 bases between. As DNA, the CDR3 is TGTGCCAGCAGCTTAGAATACGCCGGGAGACCCTACGAGCAGTACTTC. It is translated as CASSLEYAGRPYEQYF.

The gene calls are TRBV6-5 and TRBJ2-7, with D perhaps being TRBD1 or TRBD2 (7 bases each). The V end was cut by 9 bases, the J end by 2 bases, with 17 bases between. The CDR3 covers 14 residues. The germline CDR1 and CDR2 sequences are MNHEY and SVGAGI. The CDR3 region has the DNA TGTGCCAGTAAGAGCGGGACAGATGCCTACGAGCAGTACTTC. Protein product: CASKSGTDAYEQYF.

The chain links TRBV27 to TRBJ2-2, with 10 bases aligning to TRBD1. The V and J ends lost 5 bases and 0 bases, in that order; junction bases with no gene match: 6. The CDR3 totals 17 residues. CDR1 is MNHEY, CDR2 SMNVEV, per germline (reference sequence). Here the CDR3 DNA reads TGTGCCAGCAGTCCGCGGGACAGGGGTTCGAACACCGGGGAGCTGTTTTTT. Translation: CASSPRDRGSNTGELFF.

The chain couples TRBV6-2 or TRBV6-3 to TRBJ2-5, with 14 bases identical to TRBD2. This CDR3 is built from 15 residues. Trimming removed 5 bases from V and 4 bases from J; junction bases left unmatched: 3. Germline CDR1 and CDR2: MNHEY and SVGEGT. CDR3 nucleotides: TGTGCCAGCAGTCAGGGACTAGCGGGAGTAGAGACCCAGTACTTC. Translation gives CASSQGLAGVETQYF.

In its sample, this clonotype is medium-sized. This chain connects TRBV27 to TRBJ2-4, with a weak D call TRBD2 (6 bases). V was pared by 4 bases and J by 5 bases, with 12 bases between. The CDR3 contains 14 residues. Germline V lookup: CDR1 MNHEY, CDR2 SMNVEV (reference sequence). The CDR3 DNA reads TGTGCCAGCAGTTCCCGGGACTCGCAAAACATTCAGTACTTC. This codes for CASSSRDSQNIQYF.

Concerning this clonotype itself: This may be a read error: a much more frequent sequence differs by one nucleotide. V usage is TRBV19 and J usage is TRBJ1-1; the D is unclear. The CDR3 runs to 13 residues. Germline V lookup: CDR1 LNHDA, CDR2 SQIVND (reference sequence). The CDR3, as DNA: TGTACCAGCGGCGCATCTATGAACACTGAAGCTTTCTTT. Protein: CTSGASMNTEAFF.

A few counts support this clonotype. The chain has TRBV4-1 and TRBJ2-5, with D perhaps matching TRBD1 (6 bases). Per germline, CDR1 MGHRA and CDR2 YSYEKL. The CDR3 is 16 residues long. Trimming left V 1 base short and J 1 base short, with 13 bases between. CDR3 sequence (DNA): TGCGCCAGCAGCCAAGGTACAGGGTCGGGCCAAGAGACCCAGTACTTC. It encodes CASSQGTGSGQETQYF.

This clonotype is judged medium-sized (0.01 to 0.1%). This chain links TRBV14 with TRBJ2-2; unclear D gene. Germline CDR1 SGHDN, CDR2 FVKESK. Trimming cost V 0 bases and J 7 bases, with 9 bases left between them. The CDR3 totals 14 residues. The CDR3 DNA sequence: TGTGCCAGCAGCCAAGATTATGGGGTCGGGGAGCTGTTTTTT. Encoded protein: CASSQDYGVGELFF.

By share, this clonotype ranks as medium-sized. DNA of the CDR3: TGTGCCAGCAGCACCCACGAACCAGGGCCAGATACGCAGTATTTT. It specifies CASSTHEPGPDTQYF. V usage is TRBV11-2 and J usage is TRBJ2-3; D is possibly TRBD1 (5 bases). V lost 5 bases and J lost 4, with 16 bases in between. The CDR3 runs 15 residues. Looked up from germline, CDR1 is SGHAT and CDR2 is FQNNGV.

By share, this clonotype counts as large. The chain combines TRBV5-6 with TRBJ1-4; D unresolved. Trimming cost V 2 bases and J 0 bases, with 14 bases left between them. Germline CDR1 is SGHDT and CDR2 is YYEEEE. The CDR3 has 17 residues. The CDR3 reads CASSFLRESATNEKLFF. CDR3 coding DNA: TGTGCCAGCAGCTTCCTGAGGGAATCGGCAACTAATGAAAAACTGTTTTTT.

With respect to this clonotype: The junction differs from germline at one of its ends, possibly a read error. The chain has TRBV20-1 and TRBJ2-3, with TRBD2 matching over 9 bases. The CDR3 spans 17 residues. The germline V gene encodes CDR1 DFQATT and CDR2 SNEGSKA (reference sequence). In DNA, the CDR3 is TGCAGAGCTAGTCCCGCAAGGCGGGAGGGCCCAGCAGATACGCAGTATTTT. Protein product: CRASPARREGPADTQYF.

This clonotype rates as medium-sized (0.01 to 0.1%). The DNA for the CDR3 is TGCGCCAGCAGCCCCGGCGGGGGGTTCTCCTACAATGAGCAGTTCTTC. Protein product: CASSPGGGFSYNEQFF. The rearrangement joins TRBV5-1 to TRBJ2-1; 8 bases align to TRBD2. The CDR3 has 16 amino acids. The germline CDR1 and CDR2 sequences are SGHRS and YFSETQ. Trimming at V came to 4 bases and at J to 0 bases, leaving 6 bases not matched to a gene.

Relative to its sample, this clonotype is medium-sized. This CDR3 reads CASSHLVTEREKLFF. The CDR3 bases are TGTGCCAGCAGCCACCTGGTTACCGAACGGGAAAAACTGTTTTTT. The chain combines TRBV7-9 with TRBJ1-4; D is undetermined. CDR3 length: 15 amino acids. Germline V gives CDR1 SEHNR, CDR2 FQNEAQ (reference sequence). The ends were cut back, 5 bases at V and 8 bases at J, with 18 bases in the middle. The full variable domain, its missing parts supplied by reference TRBV7-9 and TRBJ1-4, is DTGVSQNPRHKITKRGQNVTFRCDPISEHNRLYWYRQTLGQGPEFLTYFQNEAQLEKSRLLSDRFSAERPKGSFSTLEIQRTEQGDSAMYLCASSHLVTEREKLFFGSGTQLSVL.

The chain has TRBV6-5 and TRBJ2-1; perhaps TRBD2 as D (5 bases). V lost 0 bases and J lost 10, with 10 bases in between. The V gene's germline CDR1 is MNHEY and CDR2 SVGAGI. The CDR3 has 13 amino acids. CDR3 DNA: TGTGCCAGCAGTTACTCGGGTAGCGACGAGCAGTTCTTC. Translation: CASSYSGSDEQFF.

The sample holds a few counts of this clonotype. V is TRBV2 and J is TRBJ2-3; 12 bases fit TRBD2. This CDR3 is built from 15 residues. Trimming took 3 bases from V and 4 from J; bases not matched to a gene: 2. The V gene's germline CDR1 is SNHLY and CDR2 FYNNEI. The DNA for the CDR3 is TGTGCCAGCAGTGAGACTAGCGGGAGTTCAGATACGCAGTATTTT. Translated, it gives CASSETSGSSDTQYF.

By sample share, this clonotype is medium-sized (0.01 to 0.1%). This chain uses TRBV5-1 with TRBJ2-7; 11 bases align to TRBD1. This CDR3 is built from 14 residues. The trim removed 2 bases at V and 5 bases at J, leaving 3 bases unmatched. Germline CDR1 reads SGHRS; CDR2 reads YFSETQ. CDR3 DNA: TGCGCCAGCAGCTTTGGGACAGGGGGAGACGAGCAGTACTTC. Protein product: CASSFGTGGDEQYF. Complete variable domain (other parts from reference TRBV5-1 and TRBJ2-7): KAGVTQTPRYLIKTRGQQVTLSCSPISGHRSVSWYQQTPGQGLQFLFEYFSETQRNKGNFPGRFSGRQFSNSRSEMNVSTLELGDSALYLCASSFGTGGDEQYFGPGTRLTVT.

This clonotype is large by share. The CDR3: CASTFRVGEGLGEQFF. Written as DNA, the CDR3 is TGTGCCAGCACCTTTCGAGTGGGGGAGGGCCTAGGTGAGCAGTTCTTC. This sequence joins TRBV7-6 and TRBJ2-1; the match to TRBD2 covers 7 bases. V dropped 7 bases and J dropped 9; count of bases not matched to a gene: 18. Germline CDR1 is SGHVS and CDR2 is FNYEAQ. The CDR3 runs to 16 residues.

This chain joins TRBV11-3 and TRBJ2-1; 13 bases line up with TRBD2. This CDR3 region has 16 residues. Germline trimming cut 5 bases from V and 8 bases from J; bases unmatched to any gene: 9. The germline gives CDR1 SGHNT, CDR2 YENEEA. In DNA, the CDR3 is TGTGCCAGCAGCGTCGGACTAGCGGGAGTTTGGGATGAGCAGTTCTTC. Its translation: CASSVGLAGVWDEQFF.

This clonotype is large. The genes are TRBV11-3 and TRBJ2-7, with D perhaps matching TRBD2 (5 bases). With 0 bases removed from V and 0 bases from J, the gap between germline ends came to 18 bases. Germline V gene data show CDR1 as SGHNT and CDR2 as YENEEA. CDR3 length equals 18 residues. As DNA, the CDR3 is TGTGCCAGCAGCTTAGAGGTCTTGGGGAGCGGATTCTCCTACGAGCAGTACTTC. Its protein product is CASSLEVLGSGFSYEQYF.

This clonotype counts as medium-sized. The chain recombines TRBV27 with TRBJ1-2, with TRBD1 matching over 9 bases. V shed 6 bases and J 3 bases; nucleotides not matched to a gene: 5. The CDR3 covers 14 residues. Germline lookup yields CDR1 MNHEY and CDR2 SMNVEV (reference sequence). The CDR3 DNA follows: TGTGCCAGCAGCTTGAGGGACAGGGACTATGGCTACACCTTC. Its protein product is CASSLRDRDYGYTF.

This clonotype is large. This chain links TRBV15 with TRBJ1-2; D is uncertain. V was trimmed by 0 bases and J by 2 bases, leaving 4 bases between them. Looked up from germline, CDR1 is LNHNV and CDR2 is YYDKDF (reference sequence). The CDR3 contains 13 residues. The CDR3 loop is CATSRELNYGYTF. DNA for the CDR3: TGTGCCACCAGCAGAGAGTTGAACTATGGCTACACCTTC.

A note on this clonotype: One junction end disagrees with the germline gene, perhaps due to a read error. V usage is TRBV11-2 and J usage is TRBJ2-5; unclear D gene. Germline-derived CDR1 and CDR2 are SGHAT and FQNNGV. The CDR3 length is 17 residues. The CDR3 reads CASSQGYGPEGQETQYF. CDR3 coding DNA: TGCGCCAGCAGCCAAGGATACGGACCCGAAGGTCAGGAGACCCAGTACTTC.

The gene calls are TRBV27 and TRBJ2-3; 9 positions agree with TRBD1. With V trimmed by 5 bases and J by 5 bases, 8 bases remained unmatched. The CDR3 spans 15 residues. Germline V lookup: CDR1 MNHEY, CDR2 SMNVEV (reference sequence). CDR3 sequence: CASSPRDRAGDTQYF. The CDR3 nucleotides read TGTGCCAGCAGTCCGCGGGACAGGGCTGGAGATACGCAGTATTTT.

The gene calls are TRBV27 and TRBJ2-3, with TRBD1 matching over 7 bases. Germline assignment: CDR1 MNHEY and CDR2 SMNVEV (reference sequence). V lost 3 bases to trimming and J lost 2 bases; unmatched junction nucleotides: 5. This CDR3 contains 15 residues. The CDR3 sequence: CASSFRDRITDTQYF. The CDR3 nucleotides read TGTGCCAGCAGTTTCCGGGACAGAATCACAGATACGCAGTATTTT.